The rows below give T cell receptor beta chains drawn from one sample of a study of breast tumors, draining lymph nodes, adjacent tissues. In TCRdb, the multiplex PCR reads were re-called with MiXCR into one record per CDR3 protein. The table has approximately 37,000 distinct CDR3 sequences, just over 35% seen once; the top ten hold roughly a tenth. Sample: breast tumor tissue. The receptors were gathered from a female donor with breast cancer. Some clones in this sample may be carry-over from other donors' samples. CDR3s include the opening cysteine and the closing phenylalanine or tryptophan. Each record gives: J gene, clone size, V gene, D gene, CDR3 DNA, CDR3 protein. The D gene is left open where the match is weak. Some rows mark clone size as missing; the rest say once, few, many or name a class of expanded clone.

>TRBJ1-5|once|TRBV28|.
TGTGCCAGCAGTTCCCTGACGGGGAACAATCAGCCCCAGCATTTT
CASSSLTGNNQPQHF
>TRBJ2-7|.|TRBV6-2/TRBV6-3|TRBD2
TGTGCCAGCAGGGGACTAGCGGGAAGAGGCGAGCAGTACTTC
CASRGLAGRGEQYF
>TRBJ2-2|many|TRBV29-1|TRBD1
TGCAGCGTTAAACAGGGGGCGGTCACCGGGGAGCTGTTTTTT
CSVKQGAVTGELFF
>TRBJ2-3|.|TRBV24-1|.
TGTGCCACCAGTGATACTGTTACAGATACGCAGTATTTT
CATSDTVTDTQYF
>TRBJ1-2|many|TRBV6-5|.
TGTGCCAGCAGTATCGGGATCACGTATGGCTACACCTTC
CASSIGITYGYTF
>TRBJ2-3|.|TRBV6-5|TRBD2
TGTGCCAGCAGTTATGGGCTAGCGGGAGGCAAGGCAGATACGCAGTATTTT
CASSYGLAGGKADTQYF
>TRBJ2-1|.|TRBV7-3|TRBD2
TGTGCCAGCAGCCCCGGGGGGTACAATGAGCAGTTCTTC
CASSPGGYNEQFF
>TRBJ2-1|many|TRBV15|.
TGTGCCACCAGCAGAGATGCTTGGGCAGCGGAGCACCTTTACAATGAGCAGTTCTTC
CATSRDAWAAEHLYNEQFF
>TRBJ2-1|.|TRBV29-1|TRBD2
TGCAGCGTGGAGGGACTAGCGGGAATGGGCTCCTACAATGAGCAGTTCTTC
CSVEGLAGMGSYNEQFF
>TRBJ2-1|.|TRBV24-1|TRBD1
TGTGCCACCAGTGATTGGGGGGGACAGGGTTATAATGAGCAGTTCTTC
CATSDWGGQGYNEQFF
>TRBJ2-7|many|TRBV6-2/TRBV6-3|TRBD2
TGTGCCAGCAGTTCCCGGACTAGCGGGAGTATCTACGAGCAGTACTTC
CASSSRTSGSIYEQYF
>TRBJ2-7|medium-sized|TRBV7-2|.
TGTGCCAGCAGCCTGGGGGTCTCCTACGAGCAGTACTTC
CASSLGVSYEQYF
>TRBJ2-2|many|TRBV19|.
TGTGCCAGTAAGCGAGACCGAAACACCGGGGAGCTGTTTTTT
CASKRDRNTGELFF
>TRBJ2-7|.|TRBV28|TRBD1
TGTGCCAGCAATGAACCGGGACAGGGGCTCTACGAGCAGTACTTC
CASNEPGQGLYEQYF
>TRBJ1-2|many|TRBV28|.
TGTGCCAGCAGTTTACCTGCTAGGGGCTACACCTTC
CASSLPARGYTF
>TRBJ1-5|many|TRBV9|.
TGTGCCAGCAGCGCGGCCGCGGGGCTGGGGCAGCCCCAGCATTTT
CASSAAAGLGQPQHF
>TRBJ2-5|many|TRBV6-4|.
TGTGCCAGCAAACAACGAGAGACCCAGTACTTC
CASKQRETQYF
>TRBJ1-4|.|TRBV7-2|.
TGTGCCAGCAGCTCCCCTGGTGGGGGGTTTGGAAAACTGTTTTTT
CASSSPGGGFGKLFF
>TRBJ2-2|many|TRBV2|.
TGTGCCAGCAGTGCGACCCCGGCAACCGGGGAGCTGTTTTTT
CASSATPATGELFF
>TRBJ2-1|many|TRBV7-9|.
TGTGCCAGCAGCTTAGCGGGTGGGATGGAGTTCTTC
CASSLAGGMEFF
>TRBJ1-5|.|TRBV6-1|.
TGTGCCAGCAGTGAACAAGCCGGAAGCAATCAGCCCCAGCATTTT
CASSEQAGSNQPQHF
>TRBJ2-1|many|TRBV6-5|TRBD2
TGTGCCAGCAGTGGGACTAGCGGGAGTGGTGATGAGCAGTTCTTC
CASSGTSGSGDEQFF
>TRBJ1-2|many|TRBV29-1|.
TGCAGCGTTCAAAACACTTTGAACTATGGCTACACCTTC
CSVQNTLNYGYTF
>TRBJ1-6|many|TRBV11-2|.
TGTGCCAGCAGCGCTACCGGGACCGTGGGTTCACCCCTCCACTTT
CASSATGTVGSPLHF
>TRBJ1-1|many|TRBV2|.
TGTGCCAGCAGCTATGGACGGGGCCTTGGGAACACTGAAGCTTTCTTT
CASSYGRGLGNTEAFF
>TRBJ2-3|many|TRBV4-1|TRBD1
TGCGCCAGCAGCCAGGGGACAGGGGTAGATACGCAGTATTTT
CASSQGTGVDTQYF
>TRBJ2-1|large|TRBV7-9|.
TGTGCCAGCGGAAGTTCGAATGAGCAGTTCTTC
CASGSSNEQFF
>TRBJ1-4|many|TRBV19|TRBD1
TGTGCCAGTCGACAGGGGGGGACCTCTAATGAAAAACTGTTTTTT
CASRQGGTSNEKLFF
>TRBJ2-7|.|TRBV20-1|TRBD2
TGCAGTGCGGCTAGCGGGGTCTACGAGCAGTACTTC
CSAASGVYEQYF
>TRBJ1-1|few|TRBV12-3/TRBV12-4|TRBD1
TGTGCCAGCAGGACCGGGACAGGGAACACTGAAGCTTTCTTT
CASRTGTGNTEAFF
>TRBJ2-1|many|TRBV7-2|TRBD1
TGTGCCAGCAGCTCCACGGGACAGGATCACAATGAGCAGTTCTTC
CASSSTGQDHNEQFF
>TRBJ2-7|many|TRBV28|TRBD2
TGTGCCAGACCGACTAGCGGGCCACAAACCTACGAGCAGTACTTC
CARPTSGPQTYEQYF
>TRBJ2-6|many|TRBV5-4|.
TGTGCCAGCAGACTCTGGGGGACTGGGGCCAACGTCCTGACTTTC
CASRLWGTGANVLTF
>TRBJ2-1|.|TRBV12-3/TRBV12-4|.
TGTGCCAGCAGTCCAGGACTGTTCGGCTCCTACAATGAGCAGTTCTTC
CASSPGLFGSYNEQFF
>TRBJ1-1|.|TRBV12-5|TRBD1
TGTGCTAGTGGTACCCTTGGACAGGGGGACACTGAAGCTTTCTTT
CASGTLGQGDTEAFF
>TRBJ2-3|.|TRBV4-1|.
TGCGCCAGCAGCCAAGTTCCCCAGCGGGGCACAGATACGCAGTATTTT
CASSQVPQRGTDTQYF
>TRBJ1-4|many|TRBV10-3|TRBD1
TGTGCCGCGGGGGGACAGAGTAATGAAAAACTGTTTTTT
CAAGGQSNEKLFF
>TRBJ2-7|many|TRBV3-1|.
TGTGCCAGCAGCCATAGTGAGGCATCCTACGAGCAGTACTTC
CASSHSEASYEQYF
>TRBJ1-4|.|TRBV30|.
TGTGCCTGGGGTTGGAGGAATGAAAAACTGTTTTTT
CAWGWRNEKLFF